Sequencing of this T cell receptor (beta chain) was carried out in a study of a mutant IDH1 vaccine in newly diagnosed glioma. As for this clone: The antigen is undetermined.

The time point denotes: week 47, end of study. All doses held 300 ug of mutant IDH1 20-mer peptide, with topical imiquimod. Libraries were prepared by immunoSEQ multiplex PCR; TCRdb keeps only in-frame clonotypes and omits some of them. The sample yields approximately 32,000 clones, approximately 89% seen once. The germline V gene has CDR1 KGHSH and CDR2 LQKENI. The CDR3 is 13 amino acids. V was clipped by 6 bases and J by 2 bases, with 8 bases between them. This TCR was recovered from a man aged 35 to 55 with glioma. V gene TRBV18 combines with J gene TRBJ1-5; D call uncertain. Sequencing was performed on PBMCs, taken from a glioma patient whose treatment included an IDH1 peptide vaccine. In DNA, the CDR3 is TGTGCCAGCTCCTTCGAAGGCAATCAGCCCCAGCATTTT. Translation gives CASSFEGNQPQHF.